Below, one TCR beta chain is given with its context. The source of the sample is a study of blood T cell repertoires in COVID-19. Authors' methods: Cell counts per sample came from amplifying reference gene primers. Assay used: immunoSEQ multiplex PCR; TCRdb lists only in-frame clones, some missing. V, J and clone size derive from that table, while D and trimming were established from the DNA sequence. The table lists tens of thousands of clones, more than 75% of them singletons. CDR1 and CDR2 from the germline V gene are SGHAT and FQNNGV. This CDR3 has 15 amino acids. V dropped 7 bases and J dropped 2; count of bases not matched to a gene: 8.

The gene calls are TRBV11-2 and TRBJ1-3; 7 bases agree with TRBD1. What was sequenced was peripheral blood. The sequence was collected from a man aged 55-75 years with acute or convalescent COVID-19. CDR3 nucleotide sequence: TGTGCCAGCACCCCAAGCAGGGGGACTGGAAACACCATATATTTT. This sequence encodes CASTPSRGTGNTIYF. Supplemented by reference TRBV11-2 and TRBJ1-3, the full variable domain reads EAGVAQSPRYKIIEKRQSVAFWCNPISGHATLYWYQQILGQGPKLLIQFQNNGVVDDSQLPKDRFSAERLKGVDSTLKIQPAKLEDSAVYLCASTPSRGTGNTIYFGEGSWLTVV.